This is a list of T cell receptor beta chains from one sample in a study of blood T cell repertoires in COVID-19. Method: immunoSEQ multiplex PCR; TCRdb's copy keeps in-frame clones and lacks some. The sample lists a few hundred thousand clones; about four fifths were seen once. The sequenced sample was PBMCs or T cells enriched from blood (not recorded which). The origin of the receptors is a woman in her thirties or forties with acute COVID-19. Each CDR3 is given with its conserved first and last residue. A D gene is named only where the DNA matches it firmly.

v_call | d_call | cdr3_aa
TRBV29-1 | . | CSVRRTDYSYEQYF
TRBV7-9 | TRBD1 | CASSLGTGGAARNTIYF
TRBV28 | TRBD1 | CASSSTGGRYGYTF
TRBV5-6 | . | CASSLRSQPQHF
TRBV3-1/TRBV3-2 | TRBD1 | CASSLGTGMNTEAFF
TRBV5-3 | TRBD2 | CARSPSGPVSSGVHNEQFF
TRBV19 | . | CASSIDTGGDTEAFF
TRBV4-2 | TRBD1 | CASSPGDRGQETQYF
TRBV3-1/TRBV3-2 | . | CASSQDRTSGAYGYTF
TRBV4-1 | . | CASGRGANTNQPQHF
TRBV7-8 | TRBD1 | CASSHGQGVYNEQFF
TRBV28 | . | CASSYRYGYTF
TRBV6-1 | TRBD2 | CASSEASGGTNEQFF
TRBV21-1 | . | CASSKETAGEDNTQETQYF
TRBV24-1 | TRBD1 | CATGTGSYEQYF
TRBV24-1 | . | CATSDLVEAFF
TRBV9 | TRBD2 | CASSVRREGLDEQYF
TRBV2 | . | CASSEVGGGPGETQYF
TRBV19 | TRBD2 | CASSPRTSVNTGELFF
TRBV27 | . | CASSWVGRDYGYTF
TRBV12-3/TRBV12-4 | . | CASSLAPYEQYF
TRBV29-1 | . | CSAVGGNYGYTF
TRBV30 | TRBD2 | CAWSVKTSGRKNIQYF
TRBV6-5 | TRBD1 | CASRQDRGLNQPQHF
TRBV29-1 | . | CSVGIGGNGELFF
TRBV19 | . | CASTISGLSYGYTF
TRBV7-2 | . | CASSSAGFSGQYF
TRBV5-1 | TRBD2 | CASSLVAWLAGGPREQYF
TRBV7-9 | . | CASSGETGYNQPQHF
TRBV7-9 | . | CASSLQGNTIYF
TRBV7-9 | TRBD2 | CASSWTSGGNTGELFF
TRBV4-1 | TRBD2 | CASRSGGAVPDTQYF
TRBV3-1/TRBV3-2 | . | CASSHRHNEQFF
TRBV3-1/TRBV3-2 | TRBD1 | CASSQLLGTGGFNGYTF
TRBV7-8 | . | CASSPGSGNEKLFF
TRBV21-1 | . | CASSKTGARGQYF
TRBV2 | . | CAGEDSSYNEQFF
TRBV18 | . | CASSPREIRNEKLFF
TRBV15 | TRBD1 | CATSDRGAYYGYTF
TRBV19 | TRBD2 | CASSKGTSGNGELFF
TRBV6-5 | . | CATLGVRGNQPQHF
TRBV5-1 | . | CASSPPRGAYGYTF